The 24 T cell receptor beta chains in this list originate from one sample, sequenced in a study of blood T cell repertoires in COVID-19 (dated by TCRdb to 2018 to 2021). Receptor amplification or capture employed the immunoSEQ multiplex PCR assay. TCRdb took this table from immuneACCESS and kept in-frame rearrangements with V and J called. Such tables lack part of the clones; where checked against another copy, unresolved V genes explain under half of the gap, and the rest is unexplained. The sample table contains about 97,000 clones; only one count was recorded for 70% to 85% of them. The biggest ten clones account for 10% of the sample. Material: peripheral blood. The source is a man between 65 and 85 years old with acute or convalescent COVID-19.

This clone was observed a handful of times. The chain recombines TRBV30 with TRBJ1-5; 9 nucleotides align to TRBD1. Germline V CDR1 and CDR2: GTSNPN, SVGIG (reference sequence). The CDR3 has 16 amino acids. V shed 1 base and J 1 base; nucleotides not matched to a gene: 5. This chain's CDR3 is CAWSGGTGWSNQPQHF. The CDR3, as DNA: TGTGCCTGGAGTGGGGGGACAGGGTGGAGCAATCAGCCCCAGCATTTT.

This chain connects TRBV30 to TRBJ1-5; 12 nucleotides line up with TRBD1. Germline trimming cut 7 bases from V and 5 bases from J; bases unmatched to any gene: 9. This CDR3 has 15 amino acids. Germline CDR1 reads GTSNPN; CDR2 reads SVGIG (reference sequence). CDR3 sequence reads: CAFKPGQGADQPQHF. DNA of the CDR3: TGTGCCTTCAAACCGGGACAGGGGGCGGATCAGCCCCAGCATTTT. The variable domain in full, completed from reference TRBV30 and TRBJ1-5, reads SQTIHQWPATLVQPVGSPLSLECTVEGTSNPNLYWYRQAAGRGLQLLFYSVGIGQISSEVPQNLSASRPQDRQFILSSKKLLLSDSGFYLCAFKPGQGADQPQHFGDGTRLSIL.

The rearrangement uses TRBV28 and TRBJ1-6, with a weak D call TRBD1 (5 bases). Germline assignment: CDR1 MDHEN and CDR2 SYDVKM. The CDR3 has 13 residues. V was cut by 7 bases and J by 10 bases, with 14 bases left in between. CDR3 DNA sequence: TGTGCCAGCACGTCCCTGCAGGGATCACCCCTCCACTTT. Translating it yields CASTSLQGSPLHF.

The chain recombines TRBV24-1 with TRBJ2-1, with TRBD2 matching 7 bases. CDR3 length equals 14 residues. J was trimmed by 6 bases and V by 7 bases; bases with no gene match: 8. Germline CDR1 reads KGHDR; CDR2 reads SFDVKD. In DNA, the CDR3 is TGTGCCACCAGGGGAGCGGGACTAATCAATGAGCAGTTCTTC. This encodes CATRGAGLINEQFF.

V and J are TRBV19 and TRBJ1-2, with TRBD1 matching 10 bases. Trimming removed 3 bases from V and 4 bases from J; junction bases left unmatched: 8. The CDR3 loop spans 16 amino acids. The germline gives CDR1 LNHDA, CDR2 SQIVND (reference sequence). Here the CDR3 reads CASSIRTGGLGYGYTF. The CDR3 DNA reads as TGTGCCAGTAGTATCCGGACAGGGGGTTTGGGCTATGGCTACACCTTC. The complete variable domain, with remaining parts taken from reference TRBV19 and TRBJ1-2, reads DGGITQSPKYLFRKEGQNVTLSCEQNLNHDAMYWYRQDPGQGLRLIYYSQIVNDFQKGDIAEGYSVSREKKESFPLTVTSAQKNPTAFYLCASSIRTGGLGYGYTFGSGTRLTVV.

The chain carries TRBV5-8 and TRBJ2-1; 13 bases are a match to TRBD2. The V and J ends lost 3 bases and 3 bases, in that order; junction bases with no gene match: 3. CDR3 length: 16 residues. CDR1 SGHTS and CDR2 YDEGEE come from the germline V gene. This CDR3 reads CASSSGLAGIYNEQFF. CDR3 bases: TGTGCCAGCAGCTCGGGACTAGCGGGAATCTACAATGAGCAGTTCTTC. Complete variable domain (other parts from reference TRBV5-8 and TRBJ2-1): EAGVTQSPTHLIKTRGQQATLRCSPISGHTSVYWYQQALGLGLQFLLWYDEGEERNRGNFPPRFSGRQFPNYSSELNVNALELEDSALYLCASSSGLAGIYNEQFFGPGTRLTVL.

This clone has only one observation. The chain uses TRBV7-8 and TRBJ2-1; 8 nucleotides align to TRBD2. Germline V gene sequence: CDR1 SGHVS, CDR2 FQNEAQ. The CDR3 length is 15 residues. V dropped 2 bases and J dropped 7; count of bases not matched to a gene: 7. CDR3 in amino acids: CASSLYTGGHNEQFF. CDR3 DNA sequence: TGTGCCAGCAGCTTATATACGGGGGGGCATAATGAGCAGTTCTTC.

The V call is TRBV27, the J call TRBJ2-7; 13 bases align to TRBD2. Germline values: CDR1 MNHEY, CDR2 SMNVEV (reference sequence). The CDR3 runs 15 residues. Germline trimming cut 10 bases from V and 2 bases from J; bases unmatched to any gene: 8. The CDR3 DNA is TGTGCCACCACACAACTAGCGGGAGGGCCCTACGAGCAGTACTTC. Translating it yields CATTQLAGGPYEQYF.

Sample share makes this clone medium-sized. The genes are TRBV7-3 and TRBJ2-1, with unresolved D. The CDR3 length is 13 residues. The V end lost 4 bases, the J end lost 11 bases, and 15 bases lay between the germline ends. Germline V CDR1 and CDR2: SGHTA, FQGTGA. CDR3 bases: TGTGCCAGCAGCTCCTACCGGTCGCCTCAGCAGTTCTTC. This encodes CASSSYRSPQQFF.

J is TRBJ2-7 and V is TRBV10-3; possibly TRBD1 for D (5 bases). In germline, CDR1 is ENHRY, CDR2 SYGVKD. With 3 bases removed from V and 2 bases from J, the gap between germline ends came to 8 bases. The CDR3 length is 13 residues. The CDR3 nucleotides are TGTGCCATCAGTGACGGCAGGGCCTACGAGCAGTACTTC. This sequence encodes CAISDGRAYEQYF.

By proportion, this clone is medium-sized. The chain couples TRBV6-5 to TRBJ2-7; 7 bases fit TRBD1. The germline V gene has CDR1 MNHEY and CDR2 SVGAGI. The CDR3 length is 14 residues. J lost 6 bases, V lost 2 bases, and 7 bases had no gene match. CDR3 in DNA: TGTGCCAGCAGTTACACCGGGACAGCGGCCGAGCAGTACTTC. Amino acids: CASSYTGTAAEQYF.

The chain links TRBV30 to TRBJ2-3; a weak D match, TRBD1 (6 bases). V shed 2 bases and J shed 4 bases, with 19 bases lying between them. This CDR3 is built from 16 residues. Germline CDR1 and CDR2: GTSNPN and SVGIG (reference sequence). CDR3 nucleotides: TGTGCCTGGAGTTCAGGGGAGAGGGGAATGGCAGATACGCAGTATTTT. Its protein product is CAWSSGERGMADTQYF.

This chain joins TRBV14 and TRBJ2-4; no reliable D call. The V end was cut by 1 base, the J end by 6 bases, with 7 bases between. The germline gives CDR1 SGHDN, CDR2 FVKESK. The CDR3 loop spans 13 amino acids. CDR3 bases: TGTGCCAGCAGCCAAGCAAACGGAAACATTCAGTACTTC. Its translation: CASSQANGNIQYF.

V is TRBV13 and J is TRBJ1-6; D is unresolved. V dropped 2 bases and J dropped 7 bases, with 15 bases sitting between them. Per the germline V gene, CDR1 is PRHDT and CDR2 is FYEKMQ (reference sequence). The CDR3 has 16 amino acids. The CDR3 coding sequence is TGTGCCAGCAGCTTACTGTCTGTGGGCGAGAATTCACCCCTCCACTTT. As protein: CASSLLSVGENSPLHF.

The J gene is TRBJ1-2, the V gene TRBV6-6; unclear D gene. This CDR3 is 15 amino acids long. With 6 bases removed from V and 0 bases from J, the gap between germline ends came to 14 bases. Germline CDR1 is MNHNY and CDR2 is SVGAGI (reference sequence). The CDR3 region is CASRPGRRTNYGYTF. Here the CDR3 DNA reads TGTGCCAGCAGACCAGGAAGGAGGACTAACTATGGCTACACCTTC.

The V and J genes are TRBV10-3 and TRBJ1-1; D remains ambiguous. CDR1 and CDR2 (germline): ENHRY, SYGVKD. V lost 0 bases and J lost 7, with 12 bases in between. CDR3 length equals 14 residues. The DNA for the CDR3 is TGTGCCATCAGTGAGTCCAGCTGGGCTGATGAAGCTTTCTTT. It specifies CAISESSWADEAFF.

The chain carries TRBV12-3 or TRBV12-4 and TRBJ1-2; tentative D call: TRBD1 (6 bases). This CDR3 has 12 amino acids. Trimming pared 6 bases from V and 8 bases from J, leaving 13 bases between. CDR3 in amino acids: CASRTTGFGYTF. The DNA for the CDR3 is TGTGCCAGCAGGACAACAGGGTTCGGCTACACCTTC.

The V and J genes are TRBV5-5 and TRBJ2-1; TRBD2 matches 7 bases. CDR3 length: 16 residues. The V segment lost 4 bases and the J segment 6 bases; nucleotides outside the gene matches: 13. The germline CDR1 and CDR2 sequences are SGHKS and YYEKEE (reference sequence). The CDR3 protein is CASSPGSGGLSNEQFF. The DNA for the CDR3 is TGTGCCAGCAGCCCGGGCTCGGGGGGACTATCCAATGAGCAGTTCTTC.

V gene TRBV28 combines with J gene TRBJ1-2; no clear D. The germline gives CDR1 MDHEN, CDR2 SYDVKM. Deletions cut 7 bases from V and 8 bases from J, with 23 bases between. The CDR3 sequence is 15 residues long. The CDR3 DNA sequence: TGTGCCAGCATCAAACCCAACGAGCGGGGAGCGGGCTACACCTTC. Its protein product is CASIKPNERGAGYTF.

The chain recombines TRBV27 with TRBJ1-3; D might be TRBD1 (6 bases). V gave up 4 bases and J gave up 4 bases, with 11 bases separating them. The germline gives CDR1 MNHEY, CDR2 SMNVEV (reference sequence). This CDR3 is 14 amino acids long. For the CDR3, the DNA is TGTGCCAGCAGTTCGGGACAACCGGGAAACACCATATATTTT. Its translation: CASSSGQPGNTIYF.

The gene calls are TRBV7-9 and TRBJ2-1; 7 bases line up with TRBD1. Germline V gene lookup returns CDR1 SEHNR and CDR2 FQNEAQ (reference sequence). CDR3 length: 14 residues. Trimming removed 4 bases from V and 7 bases from J; junction bases left unmatched: 7. The CDR3 reads CASSSGQYENEQFF. CDR3 nucleotides: TGTGCCAGCAGCTCGGGACAGTACGAGAATGAGCAGTTCTTC.

This chain connects TRBV7-2 to TRBJ2-5, with no clear D. CDR1 is SGHTA and CDR2 is FQGNSA in the germline V gene. The ends were cut back, 0 bases at V and 1 base at J, with 6 bases in the middle. This CDR3 has 14 residues. CDR3 region: CASSLARVQETQYF. DNA of the CDR3: TGTGCCAGCAGCTTAGCCCGGGTCCAAGAGACCCAGTACTTC.

The V call is TRBV3-1 (or the pseudogene TRBV3-2), the J call TRBJ2-2; 12 nucleotides agree with TRBD2. The germline gives CDR1 LGHDT, CDR2 YNNKEL (reference sequence). The junction had 7 bases not matched to a gene; V was cut back by 2 bases and J by 0 bases. The CDR3 consists of 19 residues. Here the CDR3 DNA reads TGTGCCAGCAGCCAAATGGCCCTAGCGGGAGGGGCGAACACCGGGGAGCTGTTTTTT. Translating gives CASSQMALAGGANTGELFF.

The genes are TRBV7-3 and TRBJ2-4; 7 bases are shared with TRBD1. The CDR3 is 13 residues long. Trimming took 5 bases from V and 9 from J; bases not matched to a gene: 7. Germline CDR1 SGHTA, CDR2 FQGTGA. The CDR3 DNA sequence: TGTGCCAGCAGCGACAGGGTTTTGGGCATTCAGTACTTC. Protein sequence: CASSDRVLGIQYF.